This is a list of T cell receptor beta chains from one sample in a study of blood T cell repertoires in COVID-19. The assay was immunoSEQ multiplex PCR, and TCRdb's table has in-frame clones only and misses some. The repertoire holds 150,000 to 200,000 clones, with 70% to 90% as singletons. The specimen was peripheral blood. These receptors all come from a human donor in a cohort sampled during active COVID-19. Both conserved end residues are part of each CDR3. A D gene is named only where the DNA matches it firmly. Size values are once, few and many counts, or a class for expanded clones, and some rows have none.

>16|TRBV6-2/TRBV6-3|.|TRBD2|TRBJ2-7
CASSSPGSGASYEQYF
TGTGCCAGCAGTTCCCCGGGGAGCGGGGCCTCCTACGAGCAGTACTTC
>15|TRBV4-3|.|TRBD1|TRBJ1-2
CASSQDGARGSGYTF
TGCGCCAGCAGCCAAGATGGGGCCAGGGGGTCTGGCTACACCTTC
>14|TRBV7-2|.|.|TRBJ2-7
CASSGRAGNYEQYF
TGTGCCAGCAGCGGCCGAGCGGGCAACTACGAGCAGTACTTC
>15|TRBV6-5|.|.|TRBJ1-3
CASSYRSGAGNTIYF
TGTGCCAGCAGTTACAGGTCGGGGGCTGGAAACACCATATATTTT
>17|TRBV3-1/TRBV3-2|.|.|TRBJ1-3
CASSQDYRTLSGNTIYF
TGTGCCAGCAGCCAAGATTATAGGACACTCTCTGGAAACACCATATATTTT
>17|TRBV13|once|TRBD1|TRBJ1-3
CASSRTGGRGSGNTIYF
TGTGCCAGCAGCCGCACAGGGGGGAGAGGATCTGGAAACACCATATATTTT
>16|TRBV10-3|.|TRBD1|TRBJ2-7
CAISGLGQAGSYEQYF
TGTGCCATCAGTGGCCTTGGACAGGCGGGCTCCTACGAGCAGTACTTC
>14|TRBV6-5|.|.|TRBJ1-1
CASSYWSGNTEAFF
TGTGCCAGCAGTTATTGGTCCGGGAACACTGAAGCTTTCTTT
>13|TRBV7-6|.|TRBD2|TRBJ2-2
CASSRGSPGELFF
TGTGCCAGCTCGCGGGGGAGTCCCGGGGAGCTGTTTTTT
>15|TRBV9|.|.|TRBJ1-1
CASSPNRVPNTEAFF
TGTGCCAGCAGCCCTAACCGGGTTCCGAACACTGAAGCTTTCTTT
>14|TRBV5-5|once|.|TRBJ2-7
CASSFSGTVYEQYF
TGTGCCAGCAGCTTTAGTGGCACAGTTTACGAGCAGTACTTC
>15|TRBV7-9|.|.|TRBJ1-4
CASSQTRVSNEKLFF
TGTGCCAGCAGTCAAACTAGGGTATCTAATGAAAAACTGTTTTTT
>15|TRBV15|.|TRBD1|TRBJ1-5
CATSRDLRGREPQHF
TGTGCCACCAGCAGAGATTTAAGGGGGCGCGAACCCCAGCATTTT
>16|TRBV5-1|.|TRBD1|TRBJ1-1
CASSLLTGVRDTEAFF
TGCGCCAGCAGCTTGTTAACAGGGGTTAGGGACACTGAAGCTTTCTTT
>15|TRBV6-4|.|TRBD1|TRBJ2-7
CASSDSQGARYEQYF
TGTGCCAGCAGTGACTCGCAGGGGGCGAGATACGAGCAGTACTTC
>14|TRBV19|.|TRBD1|TRBJ2-3
CASRRQGAADTQYF
TGTGCCAGTAGGCGACAGGGGGCGGCAGATACGCAGTATTTT
>15|TRBV6-4|.|.|TRBJ2-2
CASSENRANTGELFF
TGTGCCAGTAGTGAAAACCGCGCGAACACCGGGGAGCTGTTTTTT
>18|TRBV7-6|.|TRBD2|TRBJ2-3
CASSQRSGDRLSADTQYF
TGTGCCAGCAGCCAGCGGAGCGGGGATAGGCTAAGTGCAGATACGCAGTATTTT
>15|TRBV19|.|.|TRBJ1-2
CASNPKSVGIYGYTF
TGTGCCAGTAATCCCAAGTCGGTCGGGATCTATGGCTACACCTTC
>13|TRBV12-3/TRBV12-4|few|.|TRBJ1-5
CASREQGNQPQHF
TGTGCCAGCAGGGAACAGGGCAATCAGCCCCAGCATTTT
>20|TRBV15|.|TRBD2|TRBJ2-1
CATSRLPSHSGSYSYNEQFF
TGTGCCACCAGCAGACTCCCATCCCATAGCGGGAGTTACTCCTACAATGAGCAGTTCTTC
>15|TRBV28|.|.|TRBJ1-5
CASGRGSGSNQPQHF
TGTGCCAGCGGGCGAGGGTCCGGGAGCAATCAGCCCCAGCATTTT
>11|TRBV20-1|.|.|TRBJ2-1
CSARGGGEQFF
TGCAGTGCCCGAGGGGGGGGAGAGCAGTTCTTC
>17|TRBV15|.|TRBD1|TRBJ1-2
CATSKTLTAGTGYGYTF
TGTGCCACCAGCAAAACCTTAACCGCCGGGACAGGGTATGGCTACACCTTC
>13|TRBV2|.|.|TRBJ1-4
CASGALANEKLFF
TGTGCCAGCGGAGCGCTGGCTAATGAAAAACTGTTTTTT
>15|TRBV10-3|.|TRBD2|TRBJ2-7
CATEGSGSSSYEQYF
TGTGCCACCGAAGGCAGCGGGAGTTCTTCCTACGAGCAGTACTTC
>14|TRBV3-1/TRBV3-2|.|TRBD1|TRBJ1-1
CASSPTGFGTEAFF
TGTGCCAGCAGCCCGACAGGGTTTGGCACTGAAGCTTTCTTT
>16|TRBV30|.|.|TRBJ1-4
CAWRAILGQFGEKLFF
TGTGCCTGGAGGGCTATCCTCGGACAGTTCGGTGAAAAACTGTTTTTT